This entry lists 27 T cell receptor beta chains sequenced from one sample in a study of control samples from healthy donors and cancer patients. Repertoires were generated with immunoSEQ multiplex PCR, while TCRdb's copy carries only in-frame clones and drops some. The table has about 54,000 clones, 95% to 97% seen once. Sequencing was carried out using blood. The receptors stem from a woman under 40 in good health.

This chain joins TRBV28 and TRBJ2-7, with 8 bases fitting TRBD2. The CDR3 is 16 amino acids. The J segment lost 0 bases and the V segment lost 4 bases, leaving 8 bases of the junction unmatched. The germline V gene encodes CDR1 MDHEN and CDR2 SYDVKM. CDR3 sequence: CASSYGSTSASYEQYF. In DNA, the CDR3 is TGTGCCAGCAGTTACGGTTCGACTAGCGCCTCCTACGAGCAGTACTTC.

This clone came up once. The chain uses TRBV15 and TRBJ2-3, with a possible D match to TRBD1 (5 bases). There are 16 residues in the CDR3. Germline CDR1 reads LNHNV; CDR2 reads YYDKDF (reference sequence). The ends were cut back, 4 bases at V and 1 base at J, with 15 bases in the middle. As DNA, the CDR3 is TGTGCCACCAGCACCTCGCAGCAGGGCGGCACAGATACGCAGTATTTT. Protein sequence: CATSTSQQGGTDTQYF.

This chain connects TRBV7-3 to TRBJ2-5, with D perhaps matching TRBD2 (6 bases). Germline lookup yields CDR1 SGHTA and CDR2 FQGTGA. Trimming cost V 3 bases and J 4 bases, with 9 bases left between them. The CDR3 spans 13 residues. CDR3 loop: CASSFMGGETQYF. The CDR3 DNA reads as TGTGCCAGCAGCTTTATGGGAGGAGAGACCCAGTACTTC.

The chain is built from TRBV4-1 and TRBJ1-2, with TRBD1 matching over 9 bases. The CDR3 runs to 15 residues. V lost 1 base to trimming and J lost 3 bases; unmatched junction nucleotides: 3. CDR1 and CDR2 (germline): MGHRA, YSYEKL. CDR3 protein: CASSQAGQGDYGYTF. The CDR3 bases are TGCGCCAGCAGCCAAGCGGGACAGGGCGACTATGGCTACACCTTC.

The genes are TRBV10-3 and TRBJ1-1; no reliable D call. CDR3 length equals 12 residues. The V end was cut by 3 bases, the J end by 5 bases, with 7 bases between. From germline, CDR1 is ENHRY and CDR2 SYGVKD. CDR3 protein: CAISEPGTEAFF. The CDR3 region has the DNA TGTGCCATCAGTGAACCCGGGACTGAAGCTTTCTTT.

This rearrangement joins TRBV7-2 to TRBJ1-2; no definite D call. CDR1 is SGHTA, CDR2 FQGNSA, per germline. V dropped 1 base and J dropped 8 bases, with 17 bases sitting between them. This CDR3 is built from 15 residues. The CDR3 coding sequence is TGTGCCAGCAGCTTAGTGTCGGGGAATACACCAGGCTACACCTTC. It translates to CASSLVSGNTPGYTF.

Only a few counts were recorded for this clone. The chain uses TRBV9 and TRBJ2-1; D is unresolved. Trimming took 4 bases from V and 1 from J, leaving 15 bases between them. Looked up from germline, CDR1 is SGDLS and CDR2 is YYNGEE. The CDR3 runs to 16 residues. The CDR3: CASSLEGGRSYNEQFF. The CDR3 nucleotides read TGTGCCAGCAGCTTAGAAGGCGGCAGGTCCTACAATGAGCAGTTCTTC. Based on the CDR3 plus reference TRBV9 and TRBJ2-1, the full variable domain is DSGVTQTPKHLITATGQRVTLRCSPRSGDLSVYWYQQSLDQGLQFLIQYYNGEERAKGNILERFSAQQFPDLHSELNLSSLELGDSALYFCASSLEGGRSYNEQFFGPGTRLTVL.

This chain joins TRBV2 and TRBJ1-6, with TRBD1 matching over 7 bases. The CDR3 is made up of 14 amino acids. Trimming removed 5 bases from V and 7 bases from J; junction bases left unmatched: 5. Germline CDR1 reads SNHLY; CDR2 reads FYNNEI. For the CDR3, the DNA is TGTGCCAGCAGTCGACAGGGAAGCAATTCACCCCTCCACTTT. This translates into CASSRQGSNSPLHF.

The V gene is TRBV27, the J gene TRBJ1-1; D is ambiguous. The germline V gene has CDR1 MNHEY and CDR2 SMNVEV (reference sequence). This CDR3 has 13 amino acids. V was cut by 5 bases and J by 4 bases, with 11 bases left in between. CDR3 nucleotides: TGTGCCAGCAGTCCCACACTTAGCACTGAAGCTTTCTTT. It yields the protein CASSPTLSTEAFF.

This chain links TRBV6-5 with TRBJ2-2; no clear D. The CDR3 length is 12 residues. The V end lost 6 bases, the J end lost 2 bases, and 4 bases lay between the germline ends. Germline CDR1 reads MNHEY; CDR2 reads SVGAGI. As DNA, the CDR3 is TGTGCCAGCAGGGATAACACCGGGGAGCTGTTTTTT. Translated, it gives CASRDNTGELFF.

The chain links TRBV6-6 to TRBJ2-1; 16 bases agree with TRBD2. The V gene's germline CDR1 is MNHNY and CDR2 SVGAGI (reference sequence). With V trimmed by 5 bases and J by 7 bases, 11 bases remained unmatched. There are 18 residues in the CDR3. The CDR3 DNA reads as TGTGCCAGCAGTCCGGGACTAGCGGGAGGGCCGTACACTAATGAGCAGTTCTTC. It codes for CASSPGLAGGPYTNEQFF.

The CDR3 sequence is CSVVLFRQQSYNEQFF. The CDR3 nucleotides are TGCAGCGTTGTTTTGTTCAGGCAACAATCCTACAATGAGCAGTTCTTC. V is TRBV29-1 and J is TRBJ2-1, with D uncertain. Trimming removed 4 bases at V and 1 base at J, with 17 bases between. The CDR3 length is 16 residues. Germline V gives CDR1 SQVTM, CDR2 ANQGSEA.

The chain is built from TRBV25-1 and TRBJ1-3; D may be TRBD1 (6 bases). Germline CDR1 and CDR2: MGHDK and SYGVNS. This CDR3 region has 14 residues. Between the trimmed V and J ends, which lost 5 bases and 6 bases, there was a span of 14 bases. The CDR3 region is CASSPSGGQNTIYF. CDR3 coding DNA: TGTGCCAGCAGTCCCTCGGGGGGCCAAAACACCATATATTTT.

The V call is TRBV6-1, the J call TRBJ2-2; the D gene is possibly TRBD2 (5 bases). Germline V gene lookup returns CDR1 MNHNS and CDR2 SASEGT. V lost 2 bases, J lost 4 bases, and 14 bases lay in between. The CDR3 has 16 residues. CDR3 in DNA: TGTGCCAGCAGTGAAAGCCCCACGAGGGCCACCGGGGAGCTGTTTTTT. This encodes CASSESPTRATGELFF.

This clone came up once. The chain combines TRBV6-1 with TRBJ2-1, with D tentatively TRBD2 (6 bases). There are 14 residues in the CDR3. V lost 3 bases to trimming and J lost 1 base, with 7 bases between them. From germline, CDR1 is MNHNS and CDR2 SASEGT. The CDR3 reads CASSDSGSYNEQFF. The CDR3 DNA reads TGTGCCAGCAGTGATAGCGGTTCCTACAATGAGCAGTTCTTC.

The chain employs TRBV20-1 and TRBJ2-7; no reliable D call. Germline V gives CDR1 DFQATT, CDR2 SNEGSKA (reference sequence). The V gene lost 6 bases and the J gene lost 3 bases, with 6 bases spanning the gap. This CDR3 is 10 amino acids long. The CDR3 nucleotides read TGCAGTGCCGATAACTACGAGCAGTACTTC. Its protein product is CSADNYEQYF.

The V gene is TRBV28, the J gene TRBJ1-5, with unresolved D. Germline CDR1 is MDHEN and CDR2 is SYDVKM. The V end lost 5 bases, the J end lost 1 base, and 6 bases lay between the germline ends. The CDR3 spans 13 residues. CDR3 DNA sequence: TGTGCCAGCAGTCCACGAAGCAATCAGCCCCAGCATTTT. Encoded protein: CASSPRSNQPQHF.

V usage is TRBV10-2 and J usage is TRBJ2-7; the D is unclear. CDR1 is WSHSY, CDR2 SAAADI, per germline. The CDR3 loop spans 10 amino acids. V shed 3 bases and J shed 3 bases, with 0 bases lying between them. The CDR3 sequence: CASSDYEQYF. CDR3 DNA sequence: TGCGCCAGCAGTGACTACGAGCAGTACTTC.

The chain combines TRBV2 with TRBJ1-3, with 7 bases aligning to TRBD1. The CDR3 has 15 amino acids. V trimming: 6 bases; J trimming: 2 bases; junction bases outside the gene matches: 7. Germline V lookup: CDR1 SNHLY, CDR2 FYNNEI. The DNA of the CDR3 is TGTGCCAGCAGGACCTCAGGGGGGGCTGGAAACACCATATATTTT. Translated, it gives CASRTSGGAGNTIYF.

This clone came up once. V usage is TRBV28 and J usage is TRBJ1-5; no reliable D call. Trimming shortened V by 2 bases and J by 5 bases, and 13 bases separated the two germline ends. The CDR3 consists of 15 residues. CDR1 MDHEN and CDR2 SYDVKM come from the germline V gene. The DNA of the CDR3 is TGTGCCAGCAGTTTACTGTCCGGGATTGATCAGCCCCAGCATTTT. As protein: CASSLLSGIDQPQHF.

The V call is TRBV16, the J call TRBJ1-1; D might be TRBD1 (5 bases). CDR1 is KGHSY and CDR2 is FQNENV in the germline V gene. V was pared by 2 bases and J by 4 bases, with 8 bases between. The CDR3 contains 13 residues. In DNA form, the CDR3 reads TGTGCCAGCAGCCAAGGAGGGGCCACTGAAGCTTTCTTT. It translates to CASSQGGATEAFF.

This rearrangement joins TRBV30 to TRBJ1-6; the D gene is possibly TRBD1 (6 bases). The V end lost 6 bases, the J end lost 0 bases, and 18 bases lay between the germline ends. The germline CDR1 and CDR2 sequences are GTSNPN and SVGIG (reference sequence). The CDR3 runs to 17 residues. CDR3 coding DNA: TGTGCCTGTGCTGATGGGACAAGGAGCTCCTATAATTCACCCCTCCACTTT. This encodes CACADGTRSSYNSPLHF.

This chain joins TRBV6-5 and TRBJ2-7; D remains unclear. Germline V gene lookup returns CDR1 MNHEY and CDR2 SVGAGI. The CDR3 sequence is 13 residues long. The germline V and J ends were trimmed by 8 bases and 2 bases, with 13 bases remaining between them. Here the CDR3 DNA reads TGTGCCAGCGGAGTTGCCGAACCCTACGAGCAGTACTTC. Translation gives CASGVAEPYEQYF.

In this sample, this clone turned up once. The V gene is TRBV5-1, the J gene TRBJ1-3; TRBD1 might be the D (5 bases). CDR1 SGHRS and CDR2 YFSETQ come from the germline V gene. Trimming shortened V by 0 bases and J by 0 bases, and 7 bases separated the two germline ends. The length of the CDR3 is 15 residues. CDR3 sequence: CASSLGGGSGNTIYF. The CDR3 coding sequence is TGCGCCAGCAGCTTGGGTGGGGGCTCTGGAAACACCATATATTTT.

The chain is built from TRBV6-5 and TRBJ2-7; D remains unclear. Trimming took off 10 bases at V and 1 base at J, with 14 bases between the two ends. Per the germline V gene, CDR1 is MNHEY and CDR2 is SVGAGI. The length of the CDR3 is 13 residues. The CDR3, as DNA: TGTGCCACCCAGTGGACGTATTCCTACGAGCAGTACTTC. Protein sequence: CATQWTYSYEQYF.

This clone appeared a single time. In DNA form, the CDR3 reads TGTGCCAGTAGTATATCCGGGACAGGTTTTTCCTACGAGCAGTACTTC. Translating it yields CASSISGTGFSYEQYF. The V call is TRBV19, the J call TRBJ2-7; 8 nucleotides agree with TRBD1. Germline CDR1 LNHDA, CDR2 SQIVND (reference sequence). After removal of 2 bases from V and 1 base from J, the junction contained 7 bases not matched to a gene. CDR3 size: 16 residues.

V is TRBV6-5 and J is TRBJ1-5; D gene unclear. The V gene's germline CDR1 is MNHEY and CDR2 SVGAGI. Between the trimmed V and J ends, which lost 7 bases and 5 bases, there was a span of 12 bases. The CDR3 runs to 13 residues. CDR3: CASTLHSDQPQHF. As DNA, the CDR3 is TGTGCCAGCACCTTACATTCGGATCAGCCCCAGCATTTT.